The 30 T cell receptor beta chains below come from one sample, sequenced in a study of human T cells and chemical hapten exposure. TCRdb redid the calling of the RACE reads with MiXCR, one entry per CDR3 protein. The data hold nearly 95,000 distinct CDR3 sequences, with 11% observed a single time. The time point here: patch test 2, 6 weeks after DPC sensitization. Stated treatment: therapeutic diphenylcyclopropenone sensitization with weekly scalp DPC. This material consisted of whole blood, taken in connection with sensitization to the hapten diphenylcyclopropenone (DPC). All receptors derive from a man aged 35-49 years with alopecia areata. Some clones in this sample may be carry-over from other donors' samples.

The chain is built from TRBV24-1 and TRBJ2-3, with D tentatively TRBD2 (6 bases). V lost 4 bases and J lost 7, with 8 bases in between. Germline loops: CDR1 KGHDR, CDR2 SFDVKD. The CDR3 contains 12 residues. CDR3 bases: TGTGCCACCAGTGAGGAGGGAAATACGCAGTATTTT. Its translation: CATSEEGNTQYF.

CDR3 residues: CAISEIQGGREQYF. The CDR3 DNA sequence: TGTGCCATCAGTGAGATACAGGGAGGTCGCGAGCAGTACTTC. The rearrangement uses TRBV10-3 and TRBJ2-7; D is possibly TRBD1 or TRBD2 (6 bases each). The V gene lost 2 bases and the J gene lost 6 bases, with 14 bases spanning the gap. CDR3 length: 14 amino acids. Germline V gives CDR1 ENHRY, CDR2 SYGVKD.

This clonotype was observed a handful of times. The chain combines TRBV11-3 with TRBJ2-3, with D possibly matching TRBD1 (5 bases). V lost 1 base and J 4 bases, leaving 9 bases between the germline ends. The CDR3 is made up of 14 amino acids. The germline CDR1 and CDR2 sequences are SGHNT and YENEEA. The CDR3: CASSLVWGPDTQYF. CDR3 DNA: TGTGCCAGCAGCTTAGTTTGGGGCCCAGATACGCAGTATTTT.

The DNA of the CDR3 is TGTGCCAGCACCGGATACGCAGGAAACACCATATATTTT. It translates to CASTGYAGNTIYF. The chain recombines TRBV11-3 with TRBJ1-3; D call uncertain. CDR1 is SGHNT and CDR2 is YENEEA in the germline V gene. The CDR3 is 13 residues long. Trimming shortened V by 7 bases and J by 4 bases, and 11 bases separated the two germline ends.

The chain uses TRBV27 and TRBJ1-5; no reliable D call. CDR3 length: 15 amino acids. Germline V gene sequence: CDR1 MNHEY, CDR2 SMNVEV (reference sequence). The ends were cut back, 2 bases at V and 0 bases at J, with 8 bases in the middle. CDR3 protein: CASSLPTPSNQPQHF. DNA of the CDR3: TGTGCCAGCAGTTTACCCACTCCTAGCAATCAGCCCCAGCATTTT.

This clonotype was counted many times. The chain couples TRBV10-1 to TRBJ1-6; 7 bases map to TRBD1. In germline, CDR1 is WNHNN, CDR2 SYGVQD (reference sequence). This CDR3 has 14 residues. The V segment lost 10 bases and the J segment 9 bases; nucleotides outside the gene matches: 12. CDR3 loop: CANLDRVNTSPLHF. The CDR3, as DNA: TGCGCCAACCTTGACAGGGTGAATACTTCACCCCTCCACTTT.

The chain couples TRBV11-3 to TRBJ1-1, with D hard to call. This CDR3 is 14 amino acids long. V was pared by 1 base and J by 2 bases, with 8 bases between. Germline V gene data show CDR1 as SGHNT and CDR2 as YENEEA. The CDR3 DNA is TGTGCCAGCAGCTTAGGCGGGGTCAACACTGAAGCTTTCTTT. Protein sequence: CASSLGGVNTEAFF.

The chain is built from TRBV24-1 and TRBJ2-5; D gene unclear. V shed 4 bases and J shed 4 bases, with 6 bases lying between them. Germline V gene sequence: CDR1 KGHDR, CDR2 SFDVKD. The CDR3 runs 12 residues. The CDR3 sequence is CATSDRLETQYF. The CDR3 bases are TGTGCCACCAGTGACCGGTTAGAGACCCAGTACTTC.

This clonotype was detected many times. The chain joins TRBV5-1 to TRBJ2-3; TRBD2 might be the D (5 bases). This CDR3 has 15 amino acids. Per the germline V gene, CDR1 is SGHRS and CDR2 is YFSETQ. Trimming left V 0 bases short and J 3 bases short, with 11 bases between. CDR3 DNA: TGCGCCAGCAGCTTGGACGGCGGGCGGACAGATACGCAGTATTTT. Protein product: CASSLDGGRTDTQYF. The variable domain in full, with the rest retrieved from reference TRBV5-1 and TRBJ2-3, is KAGVTQTPRYLIKTRGQQVTLSCSPISGHRSVSWYQQTPGQGLQFLFEYFSETQRNKGNFPGRFSGRQFSNSRSEMNVSTLELGDSALYLCASSLDGGRTDTQYFGPGTRLTVL.

This clonotype turned up a few times. Its ends do not fully match the called genes, so a read error is possible. The chain uses TRBV7-7 and TRBJ2-1, with 12 bases aligning to TRBD2. The CDR3 has 15 amino acids. Germline loops: CDR1 SSHAT, CDR2 FNYEAQ (reference sequence). CDR3 bases: TGTGCTAGCAGCGAGACTAGCGGGGGATACAATGAGCAGTTCTTC. This translates into CASSETSGGYNEQFF. The full variable domain, with the rest looked up from reference TRBV7-7 and TRBJ2-1, is GAGVSQSPRYKVTKRGQDVTLRCDPISSHATLYWYQQALGQGPEFLTYFNYEAQPDKSGLPSDRFSAERPEGSISTLTIQRTEQRDSAMYRCASSETSGGYNEQFFGPGTRLTVL.

This chain uses TRBV29-1 with TRBJ2-7, with 7 bases identical to TRBD1. The germline gives CDR1 SQVTM, CDR2 ANQGSEA. There are 14 residues in the CDR3. V trimming: 7 bases; J trimming: 0 bases; junction bases outside the gene matches: 9. The CDR3 spells CSGKTGRPSYEQYF. CDR3 DNA: TGCAGCGGTAAGACAGGGCGACCCTCCTACGAGCAGTACTTC.

The V gene is TRBV21-1, the J gene TRBJ2-7; no DNA check was done on the table's D call, TRBD1. TRBV21-1 is tagged as a pseudogene. The CDR3 spans 13 residues. In DNA, the CDR3 is TGTGCCAGCAGCCGCAGGGGGCACGACGAGCAGTACGTC. This encodes CASSRRGHDEQYV.

This chain uses TRBV29-1 with TRBJ2-3, with D unresolved. CDR1 is SQVTM, CDR2 ANQGSEA, per germline. V gave up 5 bases and J gave up 4 bases, with 13 bases separating them. The CDR3 sequence is 13 residues long. The chain's CDR3 is CSVRGVHADTQYF. In DNA, the CDR3 is TGCAGCGTTCGTGGCGTACATGCAGATACGCAGTATTTT.

This clonotype occurred many times. CDR3 in amino acids: CATSGHSTGVNQETQYF. CDR3 DNA sequence: TGTGCCACCAGTGGCCATTCGACAGGAGTAAACCAAGAGACCCAGTACTTC. This chain uses TRBV24-1 with TRBJ2-5; D perhaps matches TRBD1 (6 bases). The V end lost 5 bases, the J end lost 0 bases, and 18 bases lay between the germline ends. The CDR3 is 17 amino acids. Germline V lookup: CDR1 KGHDR, CDR2 SFDVKD.

Many counts were recorded for this clonotype. The chain has TRBV29-1 and TRBJ2-2; perhaps TRBD2 as D (6 bases). Between the trimmed V and J ends, which lost 6 bases and 1 base, there was a span of 15 bases. The CDR3 extends over 15 amino acids. Germline assignment: CDR1 SQVTM and CDR2 ANQGSEA. CDR3: CSVGRDSGNTGELFF. In DNA, the CDR3 is TGCAGCGTCGGTAGGGATAGCGGGAACACCGGGGAGCTGTTTTTT.

This rearrangement joins TRBV19 to TRBJ2-7; 8 bases map to TRBD2. Trimming at V came to 7 bases and at J to 4 bases, leaving 12 bases not matched to a gene. Germline V lookup: CDR1 LNHDA, CDR2 SQIVND (reference sequence). The CDR3 has 15 amino acids. CDR3 DNA sequence: TGTGCCAGTAAACGCGACGCGGGGGGCCCTTACGAGCAGTACTTC. It is translated as CASKRDAGGPYEQYF.

Many counts were recorded for this clonotype. The CDR3 reads CASSKARPRDRGRGTYNEQFF. Here the CDR3 DNA reads TGTGCCAGCAGCAAAGCCCGACCCCGGGACAGGGGGCGCGGGACCTACAATGAGCAGTTCTTC. The chain has TRBV21-1 and TRBJ2-1; the table assigns TRBD1, which was not confirmed against the DNA. TRBV21-1 is flagged as a pseudogene. The CDR3 is 21 amino acids.

This chain joins TRBV18 and TRBJ2-2; D remains ambiguous. V was cut by 4 bases and J by 6 bases, with 12 bases left in between. There are 14 residues in the CDR3. CDR1 is KGHSH and CDR2 is LQKENI in the germline V gene. The CDR3 DNA follows: TGTGCCAGCTCACGATCTACGGCAGCCGGGGAGCTGTTTTTT. Translating it yields CASSRSTAAGELFF.

The V call is TRBV24-1, the J call TRBJ1-2; D remains ambiguous. This CDR3 has 16 residues. V lost 4 bases and J 0 bases, leaving 14 bases between the germline ends. Looked up from germline, CDR1 is KGHDR and CDR2 is SFDVKD. DNA of the CDR3: TGTGCCACCAGTGACCCTGGGTCCTCATCTAACTATGGCTACACCTTC. Its translation is CATSDPGSSSNYGYTF.

This clonotype was seen a few times. The chain employs TRBV5-1 and TRBJ2-2; 8 bases fit TRBD1. After removal of 4 bases from V and 4 bases from J, the junction contained 3 bases not matched to a gene. Per germline, CDR1 SGHRS and CDR2 YFSETQ. The CDR3 extends over 14 amino acids. CDR3 coding DNA: TGCGCCAGCAGCACGGACAGGGCCACCGGGGAGCTGTTTTTT. Translation gives CASSTDRATGELFF.

There are a few counts of this clonotype. V usage is TRBV12-3 or TRBV12-4 and J usage is TRBJ2-7; D possibly corresponds to TRBD1 (5 bases). This CDR3 has 12 residues. The V end was cut by 9 bases, the J end by 2 bases, with 11 bases between. CDR3 loop: CASNRGTYEQYF. CDR3 sequence (DNA): TGTGCCAGTAATAGGGGAACCTACGAGCAGTACTTC.

This chain links TRBV20-1 with TRBJ1-1; 8 nucleotides align to TRBD1. The V gene's germline CDR1 is DFQATT and CDR2 SNEGSKA (reference sequence). The CDR3 is 14 amino acids. After removal of 4 bases from V and 5 bases from J, the junction contained 9 bases not matched to a gene. CDR3 nucleotides: TGCAGTGCTAAGACAGGGGCCCTGGGGACTGAAGCTTTCTTT. Translating it yields CSAKTGALGTEAFF.

This sequence joins TRBV20-1 and TRBJ2-4; D not certain. Germline V gives CDR1 DFQATT, CDR2 SNEGSKA (reference sequence). This CDR3 contains 15 residues. V lost 3 bases, J lost 0 bases, and 12 bases lay in between. CDR3 amino acids: CSASPVHLAKNIQYF. The DNA of the CDR3 is TGCAGTGCTAGTCCAGTCCATCTAGCCAAAAACATTCAGTACTTC.

V gene TRBV6-6 combines with J gene TRBJ2-1, with TRBD2 identical over 15 bases. The V gene's germline CDR1 is MNHNY and CDR2 SVGAGI (reference sequence). V shed 1 base, J shed 8 bases, and the junction held 9 bases outside the gene matches. The CDR3 extends over 18 amino acids. The CDR3, as DNA: TGTGCCAGCAGTTACTGGACTAGCGGGAGGGCTGTCTCGGATGAGCAGTTCTTC. Its translation: CASSYWTSGRAVSDEQFF.

Only a few counts were recorded for this clonotype. The chain has TRBV6-6 and TRBJ2-5; 12 nucleotides agree with TRBD2. The CDR3 has 17 residues. The germline gives CDR1 MNHNY, CDR2 SVGAGI (reference sequence). With 4 bases clipped from V and 4 bases from J, the junction kept 10 bases outside the gene matches. CDR3: CASSSRSSGRARETQYF. CDR3 DNA sequence: TGTGCCAGCAGTTCCCGGTCTAGCGGGAGGGCCCGAGAGACCCAGTACTTC.

This clonotype was picked up many times. The rearrangement joins TRBV2 to TRBJ2-1; 11 bases are a match to TRBD2. The CDR3 sequence is 17 residues long. After removal of 6 bases from V and 10 bases from J, the junction contained 17 bases not matched to a gene. Germline lookup yields CDR1 SNHLY and CDR2 FYNNEI. The CDR3 nucleotides are TGTGCCAGCAGGACTAGCGGGAACCCCTTTTTGGAGGAGGAGCAGTTCTTC. Amino acids: CASRTSGNPFLEEEQFF. Together with reference TRBV2 and TRBJ2-1, the CDR3 gives the full variable domain: EPEVTQTPSHQVTQMGQEVILRCVPISNHLYFYWYRQILGQKVEFLVSFYNNEISEKSEIFDDQFSVERPDGSNFTLKIRSTKLEDSAMYFCASRTSGNPFLEEEQFFGPGTRLTVL.

This clonotype was detected only a few times. CDR3 DNA: TGTGCCAGCAGTCCAGGACTAGCGGGAGTCATCGTCCACAATGAGCAGTTCTTC. It codes for CASSPGLAGVIVHNEQFF. The chain couples TRBV12-3 or TRBV12-4 to TRBJ2-1, with 13 nucleotides matching TRBD2. The CDR3 has 18 residues. The V gene end was trimmed by 5 bases and the J gene end by 5 bases; junction bases not matched to a gene: 12.

CDR3 amino acids: CASSLGLSTRERHEQYV. The DNA for the CDR3 is TGTGCCAGCAGTTTAGGGTTGTCGACACGGGAGCGTCACGAGCAGTACGTC. The V gene is TRBV12-3 or TRBV12-4, the J gene TRBJ2-7; the D gene is possibly TRBD2 (6 bases). The V end lost 1 base, the J end lost 5 bases, and 21 bases lay between the germline ends. The CDR3 loop spans 17 amino acids.

The CDR3 bases are TGTGCCAGTAGTATAGTCGGCCCAAAAACCGGGACAGGATCGAGAAACACCATATATTTT. As protein: CASSIVGPKTGTGSRNTIYF. The chain combines TRBV19 with TRBJ1-3; 8 nucleotides align to TRBD1. Germline V gene data show CDR1 as LNHDA and CDR2 as SQIVND (reference sequence). The CDR3 is 20 amino acids. V trimming: 1 base; J trimming: 5 bases; junction bases outside the gene matches: 19.

This chain joins TRBV29-1 and TRBJ2-2; D perhaps matches TRBD1 (5 bases). The V gene's germline CDR1 is SQVTM and CDR2 ANQGSEA. V was trimmed by 5 bases and J by 2 bases, leaving 21 bases between them. The length of the CDR3 is 17 residues. DNA of the CDR3: TGCAGCGTTCAACTTACAGGTCCCTCGCGAAACACCGGGGAGCTGTTTTTT. Its translation: CSVQLTGPSRNTGELFF.